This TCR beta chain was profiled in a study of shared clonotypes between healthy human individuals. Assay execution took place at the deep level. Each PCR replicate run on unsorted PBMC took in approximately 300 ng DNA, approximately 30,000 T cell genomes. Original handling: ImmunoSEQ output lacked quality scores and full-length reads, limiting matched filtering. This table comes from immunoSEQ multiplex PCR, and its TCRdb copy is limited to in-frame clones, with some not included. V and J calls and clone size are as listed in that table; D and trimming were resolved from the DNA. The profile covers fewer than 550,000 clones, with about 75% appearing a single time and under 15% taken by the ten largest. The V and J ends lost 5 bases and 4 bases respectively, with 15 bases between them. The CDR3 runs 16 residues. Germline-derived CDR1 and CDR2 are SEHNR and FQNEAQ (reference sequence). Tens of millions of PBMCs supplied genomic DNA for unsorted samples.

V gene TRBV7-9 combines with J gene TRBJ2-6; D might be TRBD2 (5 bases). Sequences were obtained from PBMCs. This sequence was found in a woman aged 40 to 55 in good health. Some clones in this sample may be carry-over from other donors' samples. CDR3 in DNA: TGTGCCAGCAGCCAAGATCTAGGGAGCGGGGCCAACGTCCTGACTTTC. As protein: CASSQDLGSGANVLTF. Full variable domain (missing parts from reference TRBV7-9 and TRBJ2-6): DTGVSQNPRHKITKRGQNVTFRCDPISEHNRLYWYRQTLGQGPEFLTYFQNEAQLEKSRLLSDRFSAERPKGSFSTLEIQRTEQGDSAMYLCASSQDLGSGANVLTFGAGSRLTVL.